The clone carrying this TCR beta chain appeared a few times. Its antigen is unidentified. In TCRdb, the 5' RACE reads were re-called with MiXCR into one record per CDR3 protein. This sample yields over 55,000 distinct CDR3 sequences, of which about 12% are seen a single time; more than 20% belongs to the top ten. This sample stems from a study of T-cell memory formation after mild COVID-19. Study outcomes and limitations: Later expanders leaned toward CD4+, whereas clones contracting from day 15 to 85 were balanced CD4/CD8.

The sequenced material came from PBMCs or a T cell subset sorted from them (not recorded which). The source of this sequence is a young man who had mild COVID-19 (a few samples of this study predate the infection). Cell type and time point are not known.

CDR3: CASSQEEQRSSGNTIYF. CDR3 sequence (DNA): TGCGCCAGCAGCCAAGAAGAGCAACGGAGCTCTGGAAACACCATATATTTT. This sequence joins TRBV4-1 and TRBJ1-3; the D is unclear. In germline, CDR1 is MGHRA, CDR2 YSYEKL. This CDR3 contains 17 residues. Trimming removed 0 bases at V and 0 bases at J, with 12 bases between.